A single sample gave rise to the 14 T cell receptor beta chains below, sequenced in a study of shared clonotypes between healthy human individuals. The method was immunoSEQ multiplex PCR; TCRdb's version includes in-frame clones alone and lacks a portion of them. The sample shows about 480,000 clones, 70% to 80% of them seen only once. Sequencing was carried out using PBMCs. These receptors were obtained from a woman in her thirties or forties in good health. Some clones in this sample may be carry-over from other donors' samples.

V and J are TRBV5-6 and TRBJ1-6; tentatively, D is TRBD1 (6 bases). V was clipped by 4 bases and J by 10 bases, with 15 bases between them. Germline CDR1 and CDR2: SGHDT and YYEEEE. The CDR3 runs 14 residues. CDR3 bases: TGTGCCAGCAGCCTTCCGGCTAGGGGGTCACCCCTCCACTTT. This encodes CASSLPARGSPLHF.

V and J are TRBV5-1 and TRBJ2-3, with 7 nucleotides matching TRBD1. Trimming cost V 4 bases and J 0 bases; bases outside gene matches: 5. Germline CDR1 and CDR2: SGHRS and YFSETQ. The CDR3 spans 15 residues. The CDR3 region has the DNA TGCGCCAGCAGCCCAACAGGGGCTAGCACAGATACGCAGTATTTT. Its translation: CASSPTGASTDTQYF.

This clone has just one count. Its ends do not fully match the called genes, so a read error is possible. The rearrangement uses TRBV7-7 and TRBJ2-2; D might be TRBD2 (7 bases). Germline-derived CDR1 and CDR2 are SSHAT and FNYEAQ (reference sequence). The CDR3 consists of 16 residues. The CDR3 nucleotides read TGTGCTAGCAGCTTAAGGCCGGGGGGCAACACCGGGGAGCTGTTTTTT. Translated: CASSLRPGGNTGELFF.

The CDR3 spells CASSSGTSGKYNEQFF. The CDR3, as DNA: TGTGCCAGCAGCTCCGGGACTAGCGGGAAATACAATGAGCAGTTCTTC. The chain carries TRBV5-4 and TRBJ2-1; TRBD2 aligns across 13 bases. V dropped 3 bases and J dropped 4; count of bases not matched to a gene: 4. CDR1 is SGHNT, CDR2 YYREEE, per germline (reference sequence). The CDR3 has 16 amino acids.

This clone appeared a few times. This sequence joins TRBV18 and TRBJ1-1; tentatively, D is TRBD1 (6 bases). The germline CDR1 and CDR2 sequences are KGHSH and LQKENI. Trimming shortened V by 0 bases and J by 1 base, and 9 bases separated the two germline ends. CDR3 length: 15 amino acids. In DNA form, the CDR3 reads TGTGCCAGCTCACCACCGCTCAGGGGGAACACTGAAGCTTTCTTT. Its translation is CASSPPLRGNTEAFF. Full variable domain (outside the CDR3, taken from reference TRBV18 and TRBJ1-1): NAGVMQNPRHLVRRRGQEARLRCSPMKGHSHVYWYRQLPEEGLKFMVYLQKENIIDESGMPKERFSAEFPKEGPSILRIQQVVRGDSAAYFCASSPPLRGNTEAFFGQGTRLTVV.

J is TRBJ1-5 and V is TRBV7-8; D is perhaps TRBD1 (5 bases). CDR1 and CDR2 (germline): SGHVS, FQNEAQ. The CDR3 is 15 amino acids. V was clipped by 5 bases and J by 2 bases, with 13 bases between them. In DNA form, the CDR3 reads TGTGCCAGCAGCGGAGGGGATGGGCGCAATCAGCCCCAGCATTTT. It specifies CASSGGDGRNQPQHF.

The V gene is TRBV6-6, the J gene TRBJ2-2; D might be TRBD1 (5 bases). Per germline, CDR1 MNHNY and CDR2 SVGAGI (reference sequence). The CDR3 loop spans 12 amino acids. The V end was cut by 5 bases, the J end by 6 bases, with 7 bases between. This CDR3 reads CASSRGAGELFF. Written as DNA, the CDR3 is TGTGCCAGCAGTAGGGGCGCCGGGGAGCTGTTTTTT.

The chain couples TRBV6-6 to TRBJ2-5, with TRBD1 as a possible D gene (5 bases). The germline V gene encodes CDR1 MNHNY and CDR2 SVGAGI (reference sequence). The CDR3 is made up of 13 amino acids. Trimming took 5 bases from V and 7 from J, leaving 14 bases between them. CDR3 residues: CASSTTGLGTQYF. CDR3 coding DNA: TGTGCCAGCAGTACTACAGGTCTGGGGACCCAGTACTTC.

The DNA for the CDR3 is TGTGCCAGCAGCTTAGGCCGGGGGCGGCAGGAGACCCAGTACTTC. This sequence encodes CASSLGRGRQETQYF. This chain connects TRBV11-2 to TRBJ2-5; D is tentatively TRBD1 or TRBD2 (6 bases each). Trimming left V 1 base short and J 5 bases short, with 14 bases between. Germline CDR1 reads SGHAT; CDR2 reads FQNNGV. The CDR3 has 15 residues.

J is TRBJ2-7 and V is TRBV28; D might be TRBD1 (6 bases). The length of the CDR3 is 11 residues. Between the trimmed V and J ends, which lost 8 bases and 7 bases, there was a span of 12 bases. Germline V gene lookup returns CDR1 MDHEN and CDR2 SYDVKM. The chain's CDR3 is CASGLRGEQYF. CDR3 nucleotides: TGTGCCAGCGGGTTGAGGGGGGAGCAGTACTTC.

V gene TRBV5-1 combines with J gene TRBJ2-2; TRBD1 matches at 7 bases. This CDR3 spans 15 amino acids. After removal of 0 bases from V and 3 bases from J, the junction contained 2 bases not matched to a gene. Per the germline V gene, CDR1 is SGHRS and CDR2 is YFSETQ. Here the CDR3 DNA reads TGCGCCAGCAGCTTGGACACAGGGGACACCGGGGAGCTGTTTTTT. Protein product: CASSLDTGDTGELFF.

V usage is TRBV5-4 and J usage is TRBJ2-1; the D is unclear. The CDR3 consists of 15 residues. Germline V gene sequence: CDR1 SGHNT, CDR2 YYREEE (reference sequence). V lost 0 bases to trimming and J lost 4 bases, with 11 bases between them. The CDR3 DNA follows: TGTGCCAGCAGCTTGGTGGCAGAAGGATACAATGAGCAGTTCTTC. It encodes CASSLVAEGYNEQFF.

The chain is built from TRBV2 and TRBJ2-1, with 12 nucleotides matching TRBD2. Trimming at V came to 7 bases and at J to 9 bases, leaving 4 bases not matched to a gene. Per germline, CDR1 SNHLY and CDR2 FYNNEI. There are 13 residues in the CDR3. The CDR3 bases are TGTGCCAGCAACCTACTAGCGGGAGGTGAGCAGTTCTTC. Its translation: CASNLLAGGEQFF.

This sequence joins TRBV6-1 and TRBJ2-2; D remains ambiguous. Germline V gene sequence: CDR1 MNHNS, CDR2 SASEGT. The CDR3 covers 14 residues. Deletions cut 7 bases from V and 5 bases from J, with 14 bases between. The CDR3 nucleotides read TGTGCCAGCACAGGAATCTACTCTACCGGGGAGCTGTTTTTT. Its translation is CASTGIYSTGELFF.